The 24 T cell receptor beta chains reported below all come from one sample, sequenced in a study of identical twins. TCRdb re-analysed the 5' RACE reads in MiXCR, keeping a single row per CDR3 protein. The sample holds about 340,000 distinct CDR3 sequences, roughly 10% seen once. Sequencing was done on a sample of naive T cells sorted from blood. The receptor source for this set is a woman in her 50s in good health.

The chain is built from TRBV7-3 and TRBJ2-1; 10 bases line up with TRBD2. This CDR3 spans 15 amino acids. The V gene end was trimmed by 8 bases and the J gene end by 0 bases; junction bases not matched to a gene: 4. Germline V lookup: CDR1 SGHTA, CDR2 FQGTGA. The CDR3 DNA reads TGTGCCAGCGCTATAGCGGGGGGCTCCTACAATGAGCAGTTCTTC. Its translation is CASAIAGGSYNEQFF. The full variable domain, its missing parts supplied by reference TRBV7-3 and TRBJ2-1, is GAGVSQTPSNKVTEKGKYVELRCDPISGHTALYWYRQSLGQGPEFLIYFQGTGAADDSGLPNDRFFAVRPEGSVSTLKIQRTERGDSAVYLCASAIAGGSYNEQFFGPGTRLTVL.

This clonotype has at least ten counts. The J gene is TRBJ2-1, the V gene TRBV15, with TRBD1 as a possible D gene (6 bases). CDR1 is LNHNV and CDR2 is YYDKDF in the germline V gene (reference sequence). The CDR3 totals 18 residues. V lost 6 bases and J lost 0, with 21 bases in between. CDR3 in amino acids: CATRKNAGVPRSYNEQFF. The CDR3 DNA sequence: TGTGCCACCAGGAAGAACGCAGGGGTTCCCCGCTCCTACAATGAGCAGTTCTTC.

This clonotype was observed a few times. The rearrangement uses TRBV5-1 and TRBJ2-1, with D unclear. Germline V gives CDR1 SGHRS, CDR2 YFSETQ. The CDR3 is 12 residues long. The germline V and J ends were trimmed by 4 bases and 8 bases, with 10 bases remaining between them. Here the CDR3 reads CASSASEDEQFF. The CDR3 DNA reads as TGCGCCAGCAGCGCGTCCGAGGATGAGCAGTTCTTC.

The chain recombines TRBV12-5 with TRBJ2-1; D possibly corresponds to TRBD2 (5 bases). CDR3 length: 13 amino acids. In germline, CDR1 is LGHNT, CDR2 FRNRAP. V lost 0 bases and J 8 bases, leaving 8 bases between the germline ends. Here the CDR3 reads CASGLVRRDEQFF. In nucleotides, the CDR3 is TGTGCTAGTGGTTTGGTACGGCGGGATGAGCAGTTCTTC.

V usage is TRBV15 and J usage is TRBJ2-3, with D unclear. V dropped 4 bases and J dropped 5 bases, with 13 bases sitting between them. CDR1 is LNHNV, CDR2 YYDKDF, per germline (reference sequence). CDR3 length: 14 residues. In DNA, the CDR3 is TGTGCCACCAGCACCTTTTTGGGCCTAGATACGCAGTATTTT. Its protein product is CATSTFLGLDTQYF.

A few counts support this clonotype. In nucleotides, the CDR3 is TGCAGTGCTTCCCCCTCCGGGGGAGTCGTCTACAATGAGCAGTTCTTC. Protein product: CSASPSGGVVYNEQFF. The rearrangement joins TRBV20-1 to TRBJ2-1; D may be TRBD2 (6 bases). Germline lookup yields CDR1 DFQATT and CDR2 SNEGSKA (reference sequence). Deletions cut 5 bases from V and 3 bases from J, with 20 bases between. The CDR3 spans 16 residues.

The sample holds a few counts of this clonotype. The chain employs TRBV4-1 and TRBJ1-3; D is undetermined. CDR1 is MGHRA, CDR2 YSYEKL, per germline. The CDR3 is 16 amino acids. Trimming pared 5 bases from V and 0 bases from J, leaving 14 bases between. This CDR3 reads CASSVGPSNSGNTIYF. CDR3 nucleotides: TGCGCCAGCAGCGTTGGTCCTTCCAACTCTGGAAACACCATATATTTT.

This clonotype occurred a few times. The rearrangement uses TRBV5-6 and TRBJ2-5, with 9 bases fitting TRBD1. CDR3 size: 15 residues. The germline CDR1 and CDR2 sequences are SGHDT and YYEEEE. Trimming at V came to 3 bases and at J to 7 bases, leaving 10 bases not matched to a gene. CDR3: CASSWGTGPPGTQYF. CDR3 nucleotides: TGTGCCAGCAGCTGGGGGACAGGGCCCCCGGGGACCCAGTACTTC.

About this clonotype itself: A much larger clone lies a single base off, so this may be a read error. The rearrangement links TRBV11-3 to TRBJ2-2, with D uncertain. Trimming left V 4 bases short and J 2 bases short, with 5 bases between. The CDR3 is 13 amino acids. CDR1 and CDR2 (germline): SGHNT, YENEEA. CDR3 coding DNA: TGTGCCAGCAGCTCCCCCAACACCGGGGAGCTGTTTTTT. This encodes CASSSPNTGELFF.

This clonotype was counted only a few times. CDR3 residues: CASSVQGLSETQYF. Here the CDR3 DNA reads TGTGCCAGCAGTGTGCAGGGCCTCAGCGAGACCCAGTACTTC. The chain recombines TRBV12-3 or TRBV12-4 with TRBJ2-5, with a weak D call TRBD1 (5 bases). V gave up 5 bases and J gave up 5 bases, with 15 bases separating them. The CDR3 covers 14 residues.

This clonotype was observed many times. This chain connects TRBV29-1 to TRBJ2-3; 12 bases match TRBD1. This CDR3 comprises 16 residues. V lost 2 bases to trimming and J lost 7 bases; unmatched junction nucleotides: 10. The germline V gene has CDR1 SQVTM and CDR2 ANQGSEA. The CDR3 sequence: CSVEITGTGGSHTQYF. The CDR3 bases are TGCAGCGTTGAAATTACCGGGACAGGGGGCTCGCATACGCAGTATTTT.

This clonotype was found many times. The chain joins TRBV9 to TRBJ2-2; maybe TRBD1 (5 bases). Per germline, CDR1 SGDLS and CDR2 YYNGEE. This CDR3 comprises 16 residues. The V gene lost 0 bases and the J gene lost 4 bases, with 13 bases spanning the gap. As DNA, the CDR3 is TGTGCCAGCAGCGTAGCTACCGCAGGGCCCACCGGGGAGCTGTTTTTT. It yields the protein CASSVATAGPTGELFF.

The chain combines TRBV11-3 with TRBJ2-1; 10 nucleotides match TRBD1. Looked up from germline, CDR1 is SGHNT and CDR2 is YENEEA. Germline trimming cut 5 bases from V and 6 bases from J; bases unmatched to any gene: 7. This CDR3 has 15 amino acids. The chain's CDR3 is CASSPRDRGPNEQFF. CDR3 DNA: TGTGCCAGCAGCCCCCGGGACAGGGGCCCCAATGAGCAGTTCTTC.

This sequence joins TRBV30 and TRBJ2-7; 12 bases are shared with TRBD2. J was trimmed by 4 bases and V by 5 bases; bases with no gene match: 3. This CDR3 is built from 13 residues. Germline loops: CDR1 GTSNPN, CDR2 SVGIG (reference sequence). DNA for the CDR3: TGTGCCTGGCGGACTAGCGGGATATACGAGCAGTACTTC. Translation: CAWRTSGIYEQYF.

This clonotype has a count of ten or more. The chain uses TRBV5-1 and TRBJ2-1; D gene ambiguous. V dropped 3 bases and J dropped 9 bases, with 13 bases sitting between them. CDR3 length: 13 amino acids. In germline, CDR1 is SGHRS, CDR2 YFSETQ. CDR3: CASSSGPTSEQFF. Written as DNA, the CDR3 is TGCGCCAGCAGCTCCGGGCCAACAAGTGAGCAGTTCTTC.

This sequence joins TRBV5-5 and TRBJ2-7, with 9 nucleotides matching TRBD1. Germline assignment: CDR1 SGHKS and CDR2 YYEKEE (reference sequence). The CDR3 totals 16 residues. Germline trimming cut 1 base from V and 3 bases from J; bases unmatched to any gene: 8. This chain's CDR3 is CASSLKGQGSDYEQYF. CDR3 nucleotide sequence: TGTGCCAGCAGCTTGAAGGGACAGGGCTCAGACTACGAGCAGTACTTC.

CDR3 sequence (DNA): TGTGCCAGCAGTTACACCTTGGGACTAGCGGGAGCCGATACGCAGTATTTT. It is translated as CASSYTLGLAGADTQYF. The chain has TRBV6-5 and TRBJ2-3; 14 positions agree with TRBD2. J lost 6 bases, V lost 2 bases, and 7 bases had no gene match. The CDR3 totals 17 residues. Germline assignment: CDR1 MNHEY and CDR2 SVGAGI.

This rearrangement joins TRBV4-1 to TRBJ2-7; 8 bases are shared with TRBD2. CDR1 MGHRA and CDR2 YSYEKL come from the germline V gene. The CDR3 spans 15 residues. The J segment lost 4 bases and the V segment lost 1 base, leaving 6 bases of the junction unmatched. The CDR3 DNA sequence: TGCGCCAGCAGCCAAGTCGGCGCGGGGGGTTACGAGCAGTACTTC. Residues: CASSQVGAGGYEQYF.

This rearrangement joins TRBV6-5 to TRBJ2-5; no reliable D call. V lost 0 bases, J lost 7 bases, and 12 bases lay in between. The CDR3 length is 14 residues. CDR1 is MNHEY, CDR2 SVGAGI, per germline. The CDR3 sequence: CASSYSPDMATQYF. Here the CDR3 DNA reads TGTGCCAGCAGTTACTCCCCAGACATGGCGACCCAGTACTTC.

This clonotype was observed a few times. The V call is TRBV6-5, the J call TRBJ2-1; 9 nucleotides match TRBD1. The V gene end was trimmed by 6 bases and the J gene end by 8 bases; junction bases not matched to a gene: 2. This CDR3 spans 12 amino acids. Germline V gene lookup returns CDR1 MNHEY and CDR2 SVGAGI. The DNA for the CDR3 is TGTGCCAGCAGCGGGACAGGGCATGAGCAGTTCTTC. Translated, it gives CASSGTGHEQFF.

This clonotype was seen only a few times. V and J are TRBV20-1 and TRBJ2-2; 11 bases map to TRBD2. Losses at the gene ends were 0 bases for V and 4 bases for J; bases not matched to a gene: 4. From germline, CDR1 is DFQATT and CDR2 SNEGSKA (reference sequence). This CDR3 is 16 amino acids long. CDR3 in amino acids: CSARDGLAGSTGELFF. The CDR3 coding sequence is TGCAGTGCTAGAGACGGACTAGCGGGTAGCACCGGGGAGCTGTTTTTT.

This clonotype has a handful of counts. In nucleotides, the CDR3 is TGTGCCACCGGGCATTATGAAAAACTGTTTTTT. Translating gives CATGHYEKLFF. The chain carries TRBV6-1 and TRBJ1-4; D gene uncertain. This CDR3 spans 11 amino acids. Looked up from germline, CDR1 is MNHNS and CDR2 is SASEGT. V was pared by 10 bases and J by 6 bases, with 9 bases between.

The rearrangement links TRBV5-5 to TRBJ2-7, with 11 bases identical to TRBD2. V gave up 4 bases and J gave up 2 bases; unmatched junction bases: 5. CDR3 length equals 15 residues. Germline-derived CDR1 and CDR2 are SGHKS and YYEKEE (reference sequence). The CDR3: CASSKLAGGTYEQYF. The CDR3 nucleotides read TGTGCCAGCAGCAAGCTAGCGGGAGGCACCTACGAGCAGTACTTC.

This clonotype was detected many times. This chain links TRBV10-3 with TRBJ1-1, with a weak D call TRBD1 (5 bases). The CDR3 totals 11 residues. V was clipped by 6 bases and J by 11 bases, with 13 bases between them. The V gene's germline CDR1 is ENHRY and CDR2 SYGVKD. The CDR3 here is CAIRGRRGAFF. CDR3 nucleotides: TGTGCCATCAGGGGACGGCGGGGCGCTTTCTTT.